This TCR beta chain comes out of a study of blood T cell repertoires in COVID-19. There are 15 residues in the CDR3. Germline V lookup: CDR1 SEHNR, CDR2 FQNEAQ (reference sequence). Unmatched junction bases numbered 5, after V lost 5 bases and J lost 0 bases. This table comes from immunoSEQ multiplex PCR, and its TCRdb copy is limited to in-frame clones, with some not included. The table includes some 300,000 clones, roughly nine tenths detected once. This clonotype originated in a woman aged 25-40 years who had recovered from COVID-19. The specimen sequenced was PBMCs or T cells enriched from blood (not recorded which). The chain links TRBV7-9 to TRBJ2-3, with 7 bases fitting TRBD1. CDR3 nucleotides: TGTGCCAGCAGCCGGGGACAGACTAGCACAGATACGCAGTATTTT. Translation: CASSRGQTSTDTQYF.